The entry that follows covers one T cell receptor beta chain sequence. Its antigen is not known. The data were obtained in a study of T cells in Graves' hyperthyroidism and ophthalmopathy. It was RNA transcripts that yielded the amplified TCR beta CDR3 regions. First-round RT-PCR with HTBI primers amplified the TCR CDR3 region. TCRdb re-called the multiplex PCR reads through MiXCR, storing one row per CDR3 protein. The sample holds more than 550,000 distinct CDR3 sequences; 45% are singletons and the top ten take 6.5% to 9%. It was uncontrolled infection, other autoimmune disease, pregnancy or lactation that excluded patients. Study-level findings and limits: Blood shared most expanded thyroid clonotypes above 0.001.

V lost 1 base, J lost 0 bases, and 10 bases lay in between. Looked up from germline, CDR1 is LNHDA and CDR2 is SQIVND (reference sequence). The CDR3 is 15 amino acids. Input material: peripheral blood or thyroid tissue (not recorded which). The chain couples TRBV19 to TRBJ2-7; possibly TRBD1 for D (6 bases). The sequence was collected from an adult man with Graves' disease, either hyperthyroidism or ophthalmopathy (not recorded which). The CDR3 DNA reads TGTGCCAGTAGTATAGGGGGACACCCCTCCTACGAGCAGTACTTC. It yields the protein CASSIGGHPSYEQYF.